Listed here is a single T cell receptor (beta chain). Its specific antigen is unknown. Within one base of it there is no much larger clone, and no base qualities were kept. The Qiagen DNeasy kit was used to extract genomic DNA both from unsorted PBMCs and from the negatively selected CD4+ and CD8+ fractions. TCR beta CDR3 regions were subjected to amplification by immunoSEQ multiplex PCR with primers that anneal to V and J segments. Amplification bias was minimized using a synthetic immune receptor repertoire, and residual bias was removed computationally after sequencing. The study's processing was this. Repertoire diversity was quantified as the Shannon entropy index using custom Python scripts. Unsorted, CD4+ and CD8+ repertoires were examined separately, except in combined analyses, for which CD4+ and CD8+ sequences were merged in silico. Clonal expansion was defined as at least a 2-fold frequency increase after treatment relative to C1D1, with a pseudocount of 0.5 for undetected baseline clones. Singleton clones were defined as clones with 0 or 1 copy at C1D1, and non-singleton clones were defined as clones with 2 or more copies. By matching protein sequences in sorted samples from the same patient, clones expanded in unsorted samples were annotated as CD4+, CD8+ or unknown. Diversity changes from C1D1 to C4D1 were tested in paired samples using Wilcoxon tests. Sourced from immuneACCESS, this table was stored by TCRdb with only in-frame sequences that have V and J called. A share of the clones is absent; for the studies checked, an unresolved V gene accounts for under half, and the remainder has no known explanation. For V, J and clone size, that table is used; D and trimming come from the DNA. The sample yields some 27,000 clones; around 80% were counted once. The ten most abundant clones make up around 16% of the sample.

This specimen's time point label, per the study, means: cycle 4 day 1 (C4D1), after about 6 weeks of nivolumab. Every trial patient had relapsed following autologous stem cell transplantation, and prior brentuximab vedotin exposure was what differed among cohorts A, B and C. A total of more than 55 patients with relapsed/refractory classical Hodgkin lymphoma made up the trial cohort, and each patient's best overall response was complete response, partial response or progressive disease. In the multi-cohort phase II CheckMate 205 trial, trial patients received single-agent nivolumab. Best overall response was determined by an independent review committee according to the 2007 International Working Group response criteria. Trial PBMCs were obtained immediately prior to nivolumab initiation (C1D1) and on therapy at cycle 2 day 1 and cycle 4 day 1. Peripheral blood was collected in 8 mL Vacutainer Cell Preparation Tubes, from which PBMCs were isolated by centrifugation and then cryopreserved.

This sample is drawn from a study of PD-1 blockade in classical Hodgkin lymphoma (dated by TCRdb to the early 2020s). Background for the entire study: Nivolumab dosing was 3 mg/kg intravenously every 2 weeks, continuing until either disease progression or unacceptable toxicity. A peripheral blood immune signature of response to PD-1 blockade in classical Hodgkin lymphoma was defined using TCR beta sequencing and CyTOF. Results and caveats for the whole study, not just this receptor: Only a single clinical trial cohort was studied, and what caused the repertoire differences, possibly disease activity or prior therapy, remained undefined. A significant rise by C4D1 was seen in CD4+ but not CD8+ TCR diversity (p=0.0027 vs p=0.16), with the rise being most apparent in complete responders (p=0.02). Baseline TCR diversity was reported as lower in newly diagnosed patients than in healthy donors, and lower still in relapsed/refractory patients. Among trial patients, those achieving complete response had baseline diversity similar to that of newly diagnosed patients, while diversity was significantly lower in partial responders and progressors. Diversity was lower in patients who began nivolumab less than 1 year after ASCT, so these patients were left out of later analyses to avoid confounding by immune reconstitution.

The germline V gene supplies CDR1 ENHRY and CDR2 SYGVKD. Germline trimming amounts to 6 bases on V and 4 bases on J, with 5 as the count of junction bases outside the gene matches. The CDR3 goes from the cysteine to the phenylalanine over 14 residues. Only the CDR3 DNA stays, 42 bases, in frame from base 1. The clonotype was recovered from a human donor with classical Hodgkin lymphoma. Sequenced material: peripheral blood mononuclear cells (PBMCs), taken before the fourth cycle of nivolumab. Recombination linked TRBV10-3 to TRBJ2-2, and TRBD1 aligns with 7 junction nucleotides. The CDR3 region: CAISLGTATGELFF. The DNA is TGTGCCATCAGCCTCGGGACAGCCACCGGGGAGCTGTTTTTT.